The rows below give T cell receptor beta chains drawn from one sample of a study of breast tumors, draining lymph nodes, adjacent tissues. TCRdb redid the calling of the multiplex PCR reads with MiXCR, one entry per CDR3 protein. The data show about 150,000 distinct CDR3 sequences, 20% to 25% seen once. The material sequenced was axillary lymph node tissue. These TCRs come from a female donor with breast cancer. Some clones in this sample may be carry-over from other donors' samples. Both conserved end residues are part of each CDR3. A D gene is named only where the DNA matches it firmly. Only part of the rows carry a size: once, few, many, or a class if the clone is expanded.

NA | TRBJ2-7 | TRBD2 | TRBV5-1 | TGCGCCAACAGCTCCGGGACTAGCGGTTTCTACGAGCAGTACTTC | CANSSGTSGFYEQYF
many | TRBJ2-7 | TRBD2 | TRBV7-9 | TGTGCCAGCAGCCAACTAGCGGGAGGGTTTAGCGAGCAGTACTTC | CASSQLAGGFSEQYF
NA | TRBJ1-3 | NA | TRBV7-8 | TGTGCCAGCAGCTTAGATCGGGGCCGCTCTGGAAACACCATATATTTT | CASSLDRGRSGNTIYF
many | TRBJ1-2 | TRBD1 | TRBV4-2 | TGTGCCAGCAGCCAGGCCGACAGGGGCGGCTACACCTTC | CASSQADRGGYTF
many | TRBJ2-5 | NA | TRBV7-6 | TGTGCCAGCAGCTTAGAAGGCAGTTATTGGGAGACCCAGTACTTC | CASSLEGSYWETQYF
many | TRBJ2-1 | NA | TRBV20-1 | TGCAGTGCTAAACTAGTACTCGGTGAGCAGTTCTTC | CSAKLVLGEQFF
NA | TRBJ2-6 | NA | TRBV3-1 | TGTGCCAGCAGCCAGACGATTACTGGGGCCAACGTCCTGACTTTC | CASSQTITGANVLTF
many | TRBJ1-4 | NA | TRBV29-1 | TGCAGCGTGCACGGAACAGGGTATAATGAAAAACTGTTTTTT | CSVHGTGYNEKLFF
few | TRBJ2-3 | TRBD1 | TRBV27 | TGTGCCAGCAGTTTGGGACAGGGCACAGATACGCAGTATTTT | CASSLGQGTDTQYF
many | TRBJ2-1 | NA | TRBV24-1 | TGTGCCACCAGTGATTTCCAGGGATTCGCGCAGTTCTTC | CATSDFQGFAQFF